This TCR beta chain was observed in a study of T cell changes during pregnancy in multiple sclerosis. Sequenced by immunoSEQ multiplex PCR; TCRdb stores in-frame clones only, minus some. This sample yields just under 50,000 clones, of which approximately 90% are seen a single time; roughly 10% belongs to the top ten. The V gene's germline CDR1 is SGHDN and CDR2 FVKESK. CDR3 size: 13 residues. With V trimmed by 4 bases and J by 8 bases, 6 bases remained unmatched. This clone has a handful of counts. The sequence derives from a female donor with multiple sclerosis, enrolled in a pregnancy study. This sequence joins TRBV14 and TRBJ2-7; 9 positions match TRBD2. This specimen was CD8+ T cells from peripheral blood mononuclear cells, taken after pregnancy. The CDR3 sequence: CASSLSGGHQQYF. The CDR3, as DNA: TGTGCCAGCAGCCTGAGCGGGGGGCACCAGCAGTACTTC.